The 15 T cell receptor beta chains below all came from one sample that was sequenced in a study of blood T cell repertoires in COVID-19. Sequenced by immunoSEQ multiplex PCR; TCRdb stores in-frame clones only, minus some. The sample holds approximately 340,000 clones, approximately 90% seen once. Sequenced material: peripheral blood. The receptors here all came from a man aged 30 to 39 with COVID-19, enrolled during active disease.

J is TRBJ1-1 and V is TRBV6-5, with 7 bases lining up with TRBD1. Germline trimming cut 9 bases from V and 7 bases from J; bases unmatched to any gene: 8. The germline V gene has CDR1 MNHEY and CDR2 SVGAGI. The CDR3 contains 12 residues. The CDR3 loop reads CASRQGSLEAFF. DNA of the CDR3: TGTGCCAGTAGACAGGGCTCCCTTGAAGCTTTCTTT.

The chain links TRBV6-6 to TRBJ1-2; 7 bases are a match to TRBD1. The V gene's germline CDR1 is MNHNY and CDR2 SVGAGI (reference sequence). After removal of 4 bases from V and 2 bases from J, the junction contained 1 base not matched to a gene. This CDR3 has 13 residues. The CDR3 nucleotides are TGTGCCAGCAGTTTCAGGGGGAACTATGGCTACACCTTC. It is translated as CASSFRGNYGYTF.

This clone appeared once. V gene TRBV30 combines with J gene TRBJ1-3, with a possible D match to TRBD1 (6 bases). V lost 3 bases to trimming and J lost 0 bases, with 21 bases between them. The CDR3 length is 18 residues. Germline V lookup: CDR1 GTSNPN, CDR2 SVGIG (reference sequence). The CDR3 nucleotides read TGTGCCTGGAGACGCACGCTCGGACAGACTTACTCTGGAAACACCATATATTTT. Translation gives CAWRRTLGQTYSGNTIYF.

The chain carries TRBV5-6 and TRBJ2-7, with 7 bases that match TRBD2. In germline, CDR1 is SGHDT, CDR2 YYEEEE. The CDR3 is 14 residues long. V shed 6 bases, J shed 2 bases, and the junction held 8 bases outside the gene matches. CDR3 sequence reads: CASTSWGRAYEQYF. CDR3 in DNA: TGTGCCAGCACCTCTTGGGGGAGGGCCTACGAGCAGTACTTC.

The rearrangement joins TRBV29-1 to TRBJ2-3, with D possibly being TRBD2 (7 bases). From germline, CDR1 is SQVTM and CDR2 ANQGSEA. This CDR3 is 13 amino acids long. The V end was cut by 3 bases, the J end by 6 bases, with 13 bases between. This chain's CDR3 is CSVEGGAMDTQYF. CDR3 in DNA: TGCAGCGTTGAGGGGGGGGCCATGGATACGCAGTATTTT.

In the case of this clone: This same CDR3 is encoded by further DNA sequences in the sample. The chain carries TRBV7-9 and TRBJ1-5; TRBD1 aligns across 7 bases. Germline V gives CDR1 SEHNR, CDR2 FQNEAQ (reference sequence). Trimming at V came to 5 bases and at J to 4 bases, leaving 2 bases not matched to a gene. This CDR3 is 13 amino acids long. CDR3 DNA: TGTGCCAGCAGCCTGACAGGGAATCAGCCCCAGCATTTT. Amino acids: CASSLTGNQPQHF.

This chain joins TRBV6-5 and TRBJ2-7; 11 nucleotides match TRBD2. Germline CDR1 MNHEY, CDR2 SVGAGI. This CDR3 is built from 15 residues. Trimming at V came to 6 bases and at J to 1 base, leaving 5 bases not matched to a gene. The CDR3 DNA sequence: TGTGCCAGCAGCCCCGGGACTAGCGGTTCCTACGAGCAGTACTTC. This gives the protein CASSPGTSGSYEQYF.

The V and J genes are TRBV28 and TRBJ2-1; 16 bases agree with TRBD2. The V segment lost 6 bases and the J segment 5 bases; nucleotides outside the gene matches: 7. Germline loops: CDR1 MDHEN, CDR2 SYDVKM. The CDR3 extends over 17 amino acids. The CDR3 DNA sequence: TGTGCCAGCAGCTCGGGACTAGCGGGAGGGCTCCACAATGAGCAGTTCTTC. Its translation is CASSSGLAGGLHNEQFF. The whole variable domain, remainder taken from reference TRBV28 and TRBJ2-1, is DVKVTQSSRYLVKRTGEKVFLECVQDMDHENMFWYRQDPGLGLRLIYFSYDVKMKEKGDIPEGYSVSREKKERFSLILESASTNQTSMYLCASSSGLAGGLHNEQFFGPGTRLTVL.

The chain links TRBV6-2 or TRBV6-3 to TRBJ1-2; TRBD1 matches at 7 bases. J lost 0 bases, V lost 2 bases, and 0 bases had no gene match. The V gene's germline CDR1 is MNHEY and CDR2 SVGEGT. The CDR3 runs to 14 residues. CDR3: CASSYGQANYGYTF. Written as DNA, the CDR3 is TGTGCCAGCAGTTACGGACAGGCTAACTATGGCTACACCTTC.

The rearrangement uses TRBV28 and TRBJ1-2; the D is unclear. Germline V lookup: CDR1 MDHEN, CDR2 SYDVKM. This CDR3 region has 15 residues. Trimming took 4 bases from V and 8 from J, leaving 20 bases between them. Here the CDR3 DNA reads TGTGCCAGCAGTTCCGCCGGACCCCGACGGGAAGGCTACACCTTC. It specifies CASSSAGPRREGYTF.

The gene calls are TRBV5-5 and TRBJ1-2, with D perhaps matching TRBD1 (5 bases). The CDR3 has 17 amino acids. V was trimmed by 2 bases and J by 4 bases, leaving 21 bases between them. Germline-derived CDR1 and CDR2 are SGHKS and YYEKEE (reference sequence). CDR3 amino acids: CASSLWGGSGVGYGYTF. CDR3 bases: TGTGCCAGCAGCTTATGGGGTGGATCGGGGGTCGGCTATGGCTACACCTTC.

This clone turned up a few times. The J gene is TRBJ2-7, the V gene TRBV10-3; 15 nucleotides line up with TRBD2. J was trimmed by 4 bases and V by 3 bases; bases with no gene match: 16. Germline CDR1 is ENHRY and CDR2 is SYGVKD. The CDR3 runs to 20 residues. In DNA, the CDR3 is TGTGCCATCAGTGAAAGAGGGGCCGGACTAGCGGGAGGGCCGTCATACGAGCAGTACTTC. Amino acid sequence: CAISERGAGLAGGPSYEQYF.

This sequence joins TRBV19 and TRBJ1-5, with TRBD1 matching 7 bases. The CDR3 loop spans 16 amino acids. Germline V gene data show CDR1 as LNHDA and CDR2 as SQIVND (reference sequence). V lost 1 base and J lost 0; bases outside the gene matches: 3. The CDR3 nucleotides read TGTGCCAGTAGTATAGTGACAGGGCTTAGCAATCAGCCCCAGCATTTT. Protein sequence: CASSIVTGLSNQPQHF.

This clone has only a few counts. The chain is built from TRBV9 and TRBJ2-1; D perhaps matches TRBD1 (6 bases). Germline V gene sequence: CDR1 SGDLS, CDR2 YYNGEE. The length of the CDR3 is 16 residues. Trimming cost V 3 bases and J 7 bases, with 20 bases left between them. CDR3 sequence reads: CASSETQGKFGNEQFF. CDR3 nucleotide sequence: TGTGCCAGCAGCGAGACACAGGGAAAATTCGGGAATGAGCAGTTCTTC.

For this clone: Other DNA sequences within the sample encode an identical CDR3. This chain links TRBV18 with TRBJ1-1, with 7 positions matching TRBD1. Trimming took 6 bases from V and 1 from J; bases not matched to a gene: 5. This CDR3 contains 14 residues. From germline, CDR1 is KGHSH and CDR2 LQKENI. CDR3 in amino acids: CASSPRQGNTEAFF. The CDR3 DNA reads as TGTGCCAGCTCCCCTCGACAGGGGAACACTGAAGCTTTCTTT.